This T cell receptor beta chain was retrieved from a study of graft-versus-host responses after intestinal transplantation. Study information: Among the recipients, transplants were multivisceral, liver-intestinal, or isolated intestinal. Recipients were all induced with anti-thymocyte globulin, then given tacrolimus and steroids for approximately 3 years.

V dropped 3 bases and J dropped 0 bases, with 0 bases sitting between them. CDR3 length equals 11 residues. The germline V gene has CDR1 MDHEN and CDR2 SYDVKM. Study-level points and caveats: Recipient marrow harbored GvH clones, some of which surfaced first in ileum or blood. Individuals who had graft-donor T cell macrochimerism had allografts that showed high graft-versus-host to host-versus-graft clonal ratios.

Using immunoSEQ multiplex PCR, the repertoire was profiled, and TCRdb retains in-frame clones only, with some absent. This table holds 43,000 or so clones, just under 95% found once. A remark on this clone: Its antigen is unknown.

The rearrangement joins TRBV28 to TRBJ2-7, with no clear D. The specimen was PBMCs, collected approximately 350 days after intestinal transplant. This TCR came from a human patient who received an intestinal transplant, so some T cells may come from the graft donor. The CDR3 bases are TGTGCCAGCAGTTTCTCCTACGAGCAGTACTTC. It translates to CASSFSYEQYF.